These T cell receptor beta chains were read from a single sample in a study of cytomegalovirus exposure and HLA in healthy donors. Some clones are missing from TCRdb's copy, which holds only in-frame ones; the method was immunoSEQ multiplex PCR. The sample lists around 100,000 clones; roughly a tenth were seen once. The sample was PBMCs. The receptor set was obtained from a man in his forties in good health and CMV-seropositive. CDR3s leave out the opening cysteine and the closing phenylalanine or tryptophan.

v_call: TRBV20-1
j_call: TRBJ2-7
cdr3_aa: SARDQEGQY

v_call: TRBV7-3
j_call: TRBJ2-6
cdr3_aa: ASSLGLQGQGANVLT

v_call: TRBV6-6
j_call: TRBJ2-1
cdr3_aa: ASSYPGGGAYNEQF

v_call: TRBV7-2
j_call: TRBJ2-7
cdr3_aa: ASSLVGTRDSSYEQY

v_call: TRBV12-2
j_call: TRBJ2-1
cdr3_aa: ASRSRTGINEQF

v_call: TRBV7-2
j_call: TRBJ2-7
cdr3_aa: ASSLATARAEQY

v_call: TRBV18
j_call: TRBJ2-1
cdr3_aa: ASSLPPGTGKF

v_call: TRBV11-3
j_call: TRBJ2-2
cdr3_aa: ASSSGQGQSGELF

v_call: TRBV29-1
j_call: TRBJ2-2
cdr3_aa: SFRSHTGELF

v_call: TRBV27
j_call: TRBJ1-2
cdr3_aa: ASMGWADRGYVNGYT

v_call: TRBV4-2
j_call: TRBJ2-3
cdr3_aa: ASSQGGGTDTQY

v_call: TRBV18
j_call: TRBJ1-5
cdr3_aa: ASSPGQGSQPQH

v_call: TRBV7-9
j_call: TRBJ1-1
cdr3_aa: ASSLGDRINTEAF

v_call: TRBV5-4
j_call: TRBJ2-7
cdr3_aa: ASSPSSRTSSYEQY

v_call: TRBV7-9
j_call: TRBJ2-1
cdr3_aa: ASSLQAYNEQF

v_call: TRBV6-5
j_call: TRBJ1-5
cdr3_aa: ASSQQGGNQPQH

v_call: TRBV11-2
j_call: TRBJ1-1
cdr3_aa: ASSSGLLRAEAF

v_call: TRBV5-1
j_call: TRBJ2-7
cdr3_aa: ASRRNRDSAYEQY

v_call: TRBV6-5
j_call: TRBJ1-2
cdr3_aa: ASKTGKVYGYT

v_call: TRBV4-2
j_call: TRBJ1-1
cdr3_aa: ASSYGAASLNTEAF

v_call: TRBV5-1
j_call: TRBJ2-1
cdr3_aa: ASRGGLAGAISYNEQF

v_call: TRBV28
j_call: TRBJ1-5
cdr3_aa: ASSRTGYSNQPQH

v_call: TRBV4-1
j_call: TRBJ2-7
cdr3_aa: ASSLYRTGRYEQY

v_call: TRBV2
j_call: TRBJ2-7
cdr3_aa: ASSPDRGSYEQY

v_call: TRBV4-1
j_call: TRBJ1-1
cdr3_aa: ASSRRGNTEAF

v_call: TRBV7-2
j_call: TRBJ2-4
cdr3_aa: ASSPGQALAKNIQY

v_call: TRBV2
j_call: TRBJ2-2
cdr3_aa: ASGALAGAGELF

v_call: TRBV5-1
j_call: TRBJ2-5
cdr3_aa: ASSPGLAGVETQY

v_call: TRBV7-6
j_call: TRBJ2-4
cdr3_aa: ASSLEGGHIQY

v_call: TRBV18
j_call: TRBJ2-7
cdr3_aa: ASSLSKREEYEQY

v_call: TRBV6-1
j_call: TRBJ2-3
cdr3_aa: ASSEWGQGEDTQY

v_call: TRBV19
j_call: TRBJ2-2
cdr3_aa: ASSPLGQGAAGELF

v_call: TRBV7-7
j_call: TRBJ2-7
cdr3_aa: ASSYSTGYEQY

v_call: TRBV7-2
j_call: TRBJ2-3
cdr3_aa: ASRPPGLYTDTQY

v_call: TRBV13
j_call: TRBJ2-1
cdr3_aa: ASSPRQGTYNEQF

v_call: TRBV19
j_call: TRBJ1-2
cdr3_aa: ASSTDRASGALGYT

v_call: TRBV11-2
j_call: TRBJ1-3
cdr3_aa: ASSLSVGGSGNTIY

v_call: TRBV9
j_call: TRBJ1-6
cdr3_aa: ASSVEAGAGGSPLH

v_call: TRBV11-3
j_call: TRBJ2-5
cdr3_aa: ASSLGQDQETQY

v_call: TRBV6-5
j_call: TRBJ1-4
cdr3_aa: ASTYREPNEKLF

v_call: TRBV5-6
j_call: TRBJ1-5
cdr3_aa: ASSANGGGAGQPQH

v_call: TRBV7-8
j_call: TRBJ2-7
cdr3_aa: ASSLGQSSFPYEQY

v_call: TRBV5-1
j_call: TRBJ2-3
cdr3_aa: ASTHGYSTDTQY

v_call: TRBV6-5
j_call: TRBJ2-7
cdr3_aa: ATLASGDYEQY

v_call: TRBV6-1
j_call: TRBJ2-3
cdr3_aa: ASSDFLGEEGDTQY

v_call: TRBV5-4
j_call: TRBJ2-5
cdr3_aa: ASSSSGVRETQY

v_call: TRBV13
j_call: TRBJ2-7
cdr3_aa: ASSLVSSGYEQY

v_call: TRBV14
j_call: TRBJ2-7
cdr3_aa: ASSQEPTAAGASSYEQY

v_call: TRBV5-1
j_call: TRBJ2-1
cdr3_aa: ASSLAGETEQF

v_call: TRBV29-1
j_call: TRBJ2-1
cdr3_aa: SVKRGGEQF

v_call: TRBV6-5
j_call: TRBJ2-7
cdr3_aa: ASSYTWTDPYEQY

v_call: TRBV29-1
j_call: TRBJ2-7
cdr3_aa: SVRLAGMSSYEQY

v_call: TRBV7-9
j_call: TRBJ2-1
cdr3_aa: ASTPPGTSGYNEQF

v_call: TRBV6-6
j_call: TRBJ2-7
cdr3_aa: ASSPSGGEQY

v_call: TRBV9
j_call: TRBJ2-7
cdr3_aa: ASSVGAGGPYEQY

v_call: TRBV2
j_call: TRBJ2-7
cdr3_aa: ASSFIVGLAQYEQY

v_call: TRBV18
j_call: .
cdr3_aa: ASSPGRADEQF